The 26 T cell receptor beta chains below come from one sample, sequenced in a study of cytomegalovirus exposure and HLA in healthy donors. TCRdb's copy holds only in-frame clones and misses some; the assay was immunoSEQ multiplex PCR. The table shows about 79,000 clones, with more than 85% occurring only once. The sample consisted of PBMCs. The origin of the receptors is a woman aged 25 to 45 in good health and CMV-seronegative.

A few counts support this clone. The chain has TRBV12-5 and TRBJ1-1, with 9 bases matching TRBD1. This CDR3 is built from 16 residues. Germline V gene lookup returns CDR1 LGHNT and CDR2 FRNRAP. V dropped 3 bases and J dropped 3; count of bases not matched to a gene: 8. The CDR3 loop reads CASGFPTGGSDTEAFF. The CDR3 DNA follows: TGTGCTAGTGGTTTCCCGACAGGGGGATCGGACACTGAAGCTTTCTTT.

The rearrangement uses TRBV6-6 and TRBJ2-3, with TRBD2 identical over 11 bases. Germline trimming cut 6 bases from V and 0 bases from J; bases unmatched to any gene: 5. Germline V gives CDR1 MNHNY, CDR2 SVGAGI (reference sequence). This CDR3 spans 16 amino acids. DNA of the CDR3: TGTGCCAGCAGGGGGACTAGCGGTCCTAGCACAGATACGCAGTATTTT. This encodes CASRGTSGPSTDTQYF.

This sequence joins TRBV5-1 and TRBJ2-3, with D possibly matching TRBD2 (5 bases). CDR3 length: 15 residues. Trimming took off 6 bases at V and 0 bases at J, with 14 bases between the two ends. Germline V lookup: CDR1 SGHRS, CDR2 YFSETQ. The CDR3, as DNA: TGCGCCAGCATGAGGGAAACAAAAAGCACAGATACGCAGTATTTT. It translates to CASMRETKSTDTQYF.

J is TRBJ1-2 and V is TRBV28; D not certain. Trimming pared 6 bases from V and 2 bases from J, leaving 13 bases between. There are 14 residues in the CDR3. CDR1 and CDR2 from the germline V gene are MDHEN and SYDVKM. CDR3 sequence (DNA): TGTGCCAGCAGGCTTCACGGAGCAAACTATGGCTACACCTTC. As protein: CASRLHGANYGYTF.

The gene calls are TRBV30 and TRBJ2-2, with TRBD2 identical over 7 bases. The CDR3 contains 15 residues. The germline gives CDR1 GTSNPN, CDR2 SVGIG (reference sequence). Trimming removed 0 bases from V and 2 bases from J; junction bases left unmatched: 3. DNA of the CDR3: TGTGCCTGGAGTGTGGGAGGGTTAAACACCGGGGAGCTGTTTTTT. Encoded protein: CAWSVGGLNTGELFF.

This rearrangement joins TRBV9 to TRBJ2-7; perhaps TRBD2 as D (5 bases). This CDR3 has 14 residues. V shed 3 bases and J shed 3 bases, with 13 bases lying between them. CDR1 is SGDLS and CDR2 is YYNGEE in the germline V gene. The CDR3 nucleotides read TGTGCCAGCAGCGATCAAGACGGGAACTACGAGCAGTACTTC. As protein: CASSDQDGNYEQYF. Full variable domain (outside the CDR3, taken from reference TRBV9 and TRBJ2-7): DSGVTQTPKHLITATGQRVTLRCSPRSGDLSVYWYQQSLDQGLQFLIQYYNGEERAKGNILERFSAQQFPDLHSELNLSSLELGDSALYFCASSDQDGNYEQYFGPGTRLTVT.

The chain is built from TRBV30 and TRBJ1-2; the D gene is possibly TRBD1 (6 bases). The V gene lost 3 bases and the J gene lost 7 bases, with 9 bases spanning the gap. Germline V lookup: CDR1 GTSNPN, CDR2 SVGIG (reference sequence). CDR3 length: 11 residues. CDR3 sequence reads: CAWRKGGGYTF. The CDR3 DNA sequence: TGTGCCTGGAGAAAAGGGGGTGGCTACACCTTC.

As DNA, the CDR3 is TGTGCCAGCAGCCGACAGGGAAAGGAGACCGGGGAGCTGTTTTTT. Translation gives CASSRQGKETGELFF. This rearrangement joins TRBV27 to TRBJ2-2; 7 bases align to TRBD1. The CDR3 runs 15 residues. The germline CDR1 and CDR2 sequences are MNHEY and SMNVEV (reference sequence). V was clipped by 6 bases and J by 5 bases; unmatched bases: 9.

The chain links TRBV19 to TRBJ1-1; 7 nucleotides line up with TRBD1. The CDR3 is 14 amino acids. The junction had 4 bases not matched to a gene; V was cut back by 4 bases and J by 2 bases. From germline, CDR1 is LNHDA and CDR2 SQIVND (reference sequence). DNA of the CDR3: TGTGCCAGTAGTAGCGACAGGGTAAACACTGAAGCTTTCTTT. It encodes CASSSDRVNTEAFF.

The gene calls are TRBV27 and TRBJ1-5; possibly TRBD1 for D (6 bases). The CDR3 runs 16 residues. Germline values: CDR1 MNHEY, CDR2 SMNVEV (reference sequence). V was clipped by 1 base and J by 6 bases, with 16 bases between them. CDR3 sequence: CASSLWGGRGRQPQHF. The CDR3 bases are TGTGCCAGCAGTTTATGGGGGGGCAGGGGACGTCAGCCCCAGCATTTT.

The V and J genes are TRBV30 and TRBJ1-4; D ambiguous. V was cut by 2 bases and J by 6 bases, with 13 bases left in between. Germline V gene data show CDR1 as GTSNPN and CDR2 as SVGIG (reference sequence). CDR3 length: 14 residues. Here the CDR3 DNA reads TGTGCCTGGAGTCTGAGGGCGCGGGATGAAAAACTGTTTTTT. This codes for CAWSLRARDEKLFF.

The chain joins TRBV6-1 to TRBJ1-1; D is uncertain. This CDR3 is built from 14 residues. Trimming took off 0 bases at V and 1 base at J, with 6 bases between the two ends. Germline CDR1 reads MNHNS; CDR2 reads SASEGT. CDR3 sequence: CASSEATGNTEAFF. CDR3 DNA sequence: TGTGCCAGCAGTGAAGCGACGGGGAACACTGAAGCTTTCTTT.

The chain links TRBV5-1 to TRBJ2-2; 7 nucleotides align to TRBD2. CDR1 is SGHRS, CDR2 YFSETQ, per germline. V gave up 6 bases and J gave up 6 bases; unmatched junction bases: 11. The CDR3 runs 15 residues. The CDR3 DNA reads TGCGCCAGCACGCGTCGGGCGGGGGAACCCGGGGAGCTGTTTTTT. It yields the protein CASTRRAGEPGELFF.

The chain carries TRBV15 and TRBJ2-5; 10 bases are a match to TRBD1. The CDR3 length is 15 residues. Germline loops: CDR1 LNHNV, CDR2 YYDKDF (reference sequence). J lost 4 bases, V lost 5 bases, and 7 bases had no gene match. CDR3 in amino acids: CATSSLWTGGETQYF. In DNA, the CDR3 is TGTGCCACCAGCTCCCTTTGGACAGGGGGAGAGACCCAGTACTTC.

The chain has TRBV10-3 and TRBJ1-1, with D possibly being TRBD1 (5 bases). The CDR3 is made up of 14 amino acids. The V gene lost 4 bases and the J gene lost 6 bases, with 15 bases spanning the gap. Germline V gene sequence: CDR1 ENHRY, CDR2 SYGVKD. The CDR3 region has the DNA TGTGCCATCAGTGTAGAAAGGGGCAGCTCTGAAGCTTTCTTT. Translated, it gives CAISVERGSSEAFF.

This clone was observed a handful of times. This chain uses TRBV19 with TRBJ1-1, with a tentative D call TRBD1 (5 bases). This CDR3 spans 13 amino acids. Trimming took off 2 bases at V and 7 bases at J, with 11 bases between the two ends. The germline CDR1 and CDR2 sequences are LNHDA and SQIVND (reference sequence). The CDR3 loop is CASSIQSGGEAFF. The CDR3 DNA reads TGTGCCAGTAGTATACAGTCGGGGGGTGAAGCTTTCTTT.

This chain links TRBV2 with TRBJ1-2; D is perhaps TRBD1 (6 bases). Trimming cost V 0 bases and J 5 bases, with 13 bases left between them. This CDR3 region has 15 residues. Germline V gene lookup returns CDR1 SNHLY and CDR2 FYNNEI. CDR3 nucleotides: TGTGCCAGCAGTGAAGCGAGGGGGGGCGCTTATGGCTACACCTTC. It encodes CASSEARGGAYGYTF.

This rearrangement joins TRBV15 to TRBJ1-2, with D maybe TRBD1 (6 bases). V lost 0 bases and J 4 bases, leaving 18 bases between the germline ends. The germline V gene has CDR1 LNHNV and CDR2 YYDKDF (reference sequence). The CDR3 has 17 amino acids. CDR3 DNA sequence: TGTGCCACCAGCAGAGATCGCAGGGACACATTGCTCTATGGCTACACCTTC. It codes for CATSRDRRDTLLYGYTF. The entire variable domain, with the rest obtained from reference TRBV15 and TRBJ1-2, is as follows: DAMVIQNPRYQVTQFGKPVTLSCSQTLNHNVMYWYQQKSSQAPKLLFHYYDKDFNNEADTPDNFQSRRPNTSFCFLDIRSPGLGDTAMYLCATSRDRRDTLLYGYTFGSGTRLTVV.

V and J are TRBV29-1 and TRBJ1-2; D possibly corresponds to TRBD1 (5 bases). V lost 4 bases, J lost 3 bases, and 9 bases lay in between. The length of the CDR3 is 12 residues. Germline V gene sequence: CDR1 SQVTM, CDR2 ANQGSEA. The CDR3 DNA reads as TGCAGCGTTGCCTGGGGCCACTATGGCTACACCTTC. Translating gives CSVAWGHYGYTF.

The rearrangement links TRBV5-1 to TRBJ2-1, with 8 bases aligning to TRBD1. V was clipped by 0 bases and J by 8 bases; unmatched bases: 10. Germline V lookup: CDR1 SGHRS, CDR2 YFSETQ. This CDR3 comprises 16 residues. This chain's CDR3 is CASSLERAGGIDEQFF. CDR3 nucleotide sequence: TGCGCCAGCAGCTTGGAAAGGGCAGGGGGCATCGATGAGCAGTTCTTC.

The chain recombines TRBV5-4 with TRBJ2-3; 8 positions agree with TRBD1. Germline-derived CDR1 and CDR2 are SGHNT and YYREEE (reference sequence). CDR3 size: 17 residues. The J segment lost 1 base and the V segment lost 2 bases, leaving 9 bases of the junction unmatched. Here the CDR3 reads CASSFPRPTGGTDTQYF. The CDR3 coding sequence is TGTGCCAGCAGCTTTCCCCGCCCGACAGGGGGCACAGATACGCAGTATTTT.

The rearrangement joins TRBV9 to TRBJ2-1; D perhaps matches TRBD2 (5 bases). The CDR3 is 16 residues long. Germline V gives CDR1 SGDLS, CDR2 YYNGEE. Trimming left V 0 bases short and J 7 bases short, with 17 bases between. The CDR3 is CASSVAATTVGNEQFF. CDR3 DNA sequence: TGTGCCAGCAGCGTAGCAGCGACTACCGTTGGGAATGAGCAGTTCTTC.

The chain carries TRBV5-4 and TRBJ2-1; tentatively, D is TRBD2 (5 bases). The CDR3 is made up of 15 amino acids. Trimming took 2 bases from V and 5 from J, leaving 14 bases between them. Germline V gene sequence: CDR1 SGHNT, CDR2 YYREEE (reference sequence). The CDR3 DNA reads as TGTGCCAGCAGCTTCCGTGGGAGCGACAACAATGAGCAGTTCTTC. It codes for CASSFRGSDNNEQFF.

The chain links TRBV7-2 to TRBJ2-1; TRBD1 matches 8 bases. This CDR3 has 14 amino acids. Losses at the gene ends were 3 bases for V and 3 bases for J; bases not matched to a gene: 1. CDR1 is SGHTA and CDR2 is FQGNSA in the germline V gene. The CDR3 DNA reads TGTGCCAGCAGCTTTGACAGGGGCTACAATGAGCAGTTCTTC. It specifies CASSFDRGYNEQFF.

The genes are TRBV9 and TRBJ2-7, with D hard to call. There are 14 residues in the CDR3. The germline CDR1 and CDR2 sequences are SGDLS and YYNGEE. Trimming removed 0 bases at V and 5 bases at J, with 12 bases between. The CDR3: CASSVASSSNEQYF. CDR3 nucleotide sequence: TGTGCCAGCAGCGTAGCTTCTAGTTCTAACGAGCAGTACTTC.

This clone showed up just once. The chain recombines TRBV6-5 with TRBJ1-2; D perhaps matches TRBD1 (6 bases). Per germline, CDR1 MNHEY and CDR2 SVGAGI. This CDR3 contains 12 residues. The V and J ends lost 6 bases and 8 bases respectively, with 13 bases between them. The CDR3 sequence: CASSLHRDGYTF. CDR3 bases: TGTGCCAGCAGCCTCCACAGGGACGGCTACACCTTC.